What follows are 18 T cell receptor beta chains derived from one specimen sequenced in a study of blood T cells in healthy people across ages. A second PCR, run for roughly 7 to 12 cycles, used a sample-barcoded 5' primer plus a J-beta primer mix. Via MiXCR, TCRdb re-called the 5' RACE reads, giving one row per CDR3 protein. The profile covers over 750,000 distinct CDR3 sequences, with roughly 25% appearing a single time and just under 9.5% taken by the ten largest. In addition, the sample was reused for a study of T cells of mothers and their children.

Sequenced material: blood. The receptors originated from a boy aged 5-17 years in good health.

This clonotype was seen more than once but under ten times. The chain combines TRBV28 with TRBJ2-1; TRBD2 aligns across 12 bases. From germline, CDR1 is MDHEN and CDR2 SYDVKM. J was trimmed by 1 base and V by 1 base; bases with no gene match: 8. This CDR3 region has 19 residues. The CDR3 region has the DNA TGTGCCAGCAGTTTATATGGGACTAGCGGGCTATGTTCCTACAATGAGCAGTTCTTC. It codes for CASSLYGTSGLCSYNEQFF.

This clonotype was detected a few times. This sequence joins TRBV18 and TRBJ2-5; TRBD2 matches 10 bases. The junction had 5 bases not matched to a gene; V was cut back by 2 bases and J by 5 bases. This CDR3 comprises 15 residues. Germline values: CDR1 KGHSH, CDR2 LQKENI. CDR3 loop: CASSPTLAGAETQYF. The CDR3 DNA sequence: TGTGCCAGCTCACCAACTCTAGCGGGAGCGGAGACCCAGTACTTC.

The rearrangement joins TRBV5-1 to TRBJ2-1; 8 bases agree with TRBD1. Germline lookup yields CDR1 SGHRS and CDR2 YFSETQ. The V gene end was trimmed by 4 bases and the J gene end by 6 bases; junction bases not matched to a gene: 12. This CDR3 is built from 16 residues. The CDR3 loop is CASSPNPAGGINEQFF. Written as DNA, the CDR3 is TGCGCCAGCAGCCCGAATCCGGCAGGGGGCATCAATGAGCAGTTCTTC.

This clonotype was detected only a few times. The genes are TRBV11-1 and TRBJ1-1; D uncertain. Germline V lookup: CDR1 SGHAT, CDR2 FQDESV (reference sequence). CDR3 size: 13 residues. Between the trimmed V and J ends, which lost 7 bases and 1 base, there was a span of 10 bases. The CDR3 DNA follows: TGTGCCAGCAACAACCCTCCGAACACTGAAGCTTTCTTT. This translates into CASNNPPNTEAFF.

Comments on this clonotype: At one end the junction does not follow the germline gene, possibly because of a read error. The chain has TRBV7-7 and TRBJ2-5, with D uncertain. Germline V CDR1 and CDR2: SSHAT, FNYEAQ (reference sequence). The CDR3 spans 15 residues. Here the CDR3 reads CASSLGGAPPETQYF. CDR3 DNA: TGTGCTAGCAGCTTAGGTGGTGCGCCGCCGGAGACCCAGTACTTC.

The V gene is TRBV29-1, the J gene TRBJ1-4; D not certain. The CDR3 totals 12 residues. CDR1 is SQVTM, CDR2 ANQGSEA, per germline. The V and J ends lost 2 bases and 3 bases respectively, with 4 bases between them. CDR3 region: CSVENANEKLFF. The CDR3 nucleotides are TGCAGCGTTGAAAATGCTAATGAAAAACTGTTTTTT.

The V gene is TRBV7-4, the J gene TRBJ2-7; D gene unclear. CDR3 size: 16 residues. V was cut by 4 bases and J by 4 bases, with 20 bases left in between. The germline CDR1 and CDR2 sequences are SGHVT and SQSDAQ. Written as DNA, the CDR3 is TGTGCCAGCAGCTCCTCAGGCCCCGGACCCTTTTACGAGCAGTACTTC. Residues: CASSSSGPGPFYEQYF.

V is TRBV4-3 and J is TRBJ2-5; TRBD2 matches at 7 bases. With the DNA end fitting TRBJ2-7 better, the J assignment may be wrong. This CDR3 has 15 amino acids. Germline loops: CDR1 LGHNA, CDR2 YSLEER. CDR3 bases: TGCGCCAGCAGCCAAGGAGAGGGAGGGGTCTACGAGCAGTACTTC. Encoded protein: CASSQGEGGVYEQYF.

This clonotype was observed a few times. The DNA of the CDR3 is TGTGCCAGCAGGTCGAATGGCTACACCTTC. This encodes CASRSNGYTF. The chain carries TRBV7-2 and TRBJ1-2; D remains ambiguous. The germline V and J ends were trimmed by 6 bases and 6 bases, with 5 bases remaining between them. The CDR3 is 10 residues long. Germline lookup yields CDR1 SGHTA and CDR2 FQGNSA.

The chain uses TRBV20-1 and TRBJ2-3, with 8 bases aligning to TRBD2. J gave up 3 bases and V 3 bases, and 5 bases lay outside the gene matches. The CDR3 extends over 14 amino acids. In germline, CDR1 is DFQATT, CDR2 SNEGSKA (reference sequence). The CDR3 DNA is TGCAGTGCTAGCCGGGAGGGGATAACAGATACGCAGTATTTT. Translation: CSASREGITDTQYF.

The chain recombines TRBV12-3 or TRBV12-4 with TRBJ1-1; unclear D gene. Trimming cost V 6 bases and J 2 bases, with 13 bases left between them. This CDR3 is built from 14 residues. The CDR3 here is CASSPRASNTEAFF. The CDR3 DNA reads TGTGCCAGCAGCCCTCGGGCCAGCAACACTGAAGCTTTCTTT.

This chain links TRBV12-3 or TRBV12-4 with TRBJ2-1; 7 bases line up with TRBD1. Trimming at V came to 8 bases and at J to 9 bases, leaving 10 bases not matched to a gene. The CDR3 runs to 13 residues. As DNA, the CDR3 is TGTGCCAGCGGCGGCAGGGGGATTAGTGAGCAGTTCTTC. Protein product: CASGGRGISEQFF.

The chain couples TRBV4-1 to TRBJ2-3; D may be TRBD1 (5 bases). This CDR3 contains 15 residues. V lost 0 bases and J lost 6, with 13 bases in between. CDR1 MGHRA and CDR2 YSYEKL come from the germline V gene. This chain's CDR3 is CASSQEGVAGDTQYF. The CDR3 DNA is TGCGCCAGCAGCCAAGAAGGGGTGGCTGGGGATACGCAGTATTTT.

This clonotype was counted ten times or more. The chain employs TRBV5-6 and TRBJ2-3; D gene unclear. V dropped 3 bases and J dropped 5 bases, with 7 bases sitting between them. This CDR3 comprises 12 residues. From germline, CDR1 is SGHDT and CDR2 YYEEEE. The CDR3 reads CASSSAGDTQYF. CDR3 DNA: TGTGCCAGCAGCTCAGCAGGAGATACGCAGTATTTT. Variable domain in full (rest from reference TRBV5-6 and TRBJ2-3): DAGVTQSPTHLIKTRGQQVTLRCSPKSGHDTVSWYQQALGQGPQFIFQYYEEEERQRGNFPDRFSGHQFPNYSSELNVNALLLGDSALYLCASSSAGDTQYFGPGTRLTVL.

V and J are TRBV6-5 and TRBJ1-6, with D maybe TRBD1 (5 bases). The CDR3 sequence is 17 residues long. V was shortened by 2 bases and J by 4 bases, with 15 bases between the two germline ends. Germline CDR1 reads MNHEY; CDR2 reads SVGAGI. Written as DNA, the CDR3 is TGTGCCAGCAGTTACGGGCAGGGAGCTTTGTATAATTCACCCCTCCACTTT. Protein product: CASSYGQGALYNSPLHF.

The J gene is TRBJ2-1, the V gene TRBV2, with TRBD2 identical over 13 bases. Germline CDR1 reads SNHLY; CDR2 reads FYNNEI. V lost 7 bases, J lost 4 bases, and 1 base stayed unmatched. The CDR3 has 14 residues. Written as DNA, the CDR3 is TGTGCCAGCATGGGACTAGCGGGGTACAATGAGCAGTTCTTC. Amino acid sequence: CASMGLAGYNEQFF.

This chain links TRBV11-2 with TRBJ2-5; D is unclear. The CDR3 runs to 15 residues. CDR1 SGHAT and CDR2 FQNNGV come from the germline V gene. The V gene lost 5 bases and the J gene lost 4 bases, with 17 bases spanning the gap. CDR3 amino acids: CASSKDGLVGETQYF. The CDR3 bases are TGTGCCAGCAGCAAAGATGGGTTAGTTGGAGAGACCCAGTACTTC.

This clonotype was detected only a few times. CDR3 amino acids: CASRTAGSTDTQYF. In nucleotides, the CDR3 is TGTGCCAGCAGGACAGCGGGGAGCACAGATACGCAGTATTTT. The rearrangement links TRBV12-3 or TRBV12-4 to TRBJ2-3, with TRBD2 identical over 7 bases. Germline trimming cut 6 bases from V and 0 bases from J; bases unmatched to any gene: 3. The CDR3 has 14 residues.